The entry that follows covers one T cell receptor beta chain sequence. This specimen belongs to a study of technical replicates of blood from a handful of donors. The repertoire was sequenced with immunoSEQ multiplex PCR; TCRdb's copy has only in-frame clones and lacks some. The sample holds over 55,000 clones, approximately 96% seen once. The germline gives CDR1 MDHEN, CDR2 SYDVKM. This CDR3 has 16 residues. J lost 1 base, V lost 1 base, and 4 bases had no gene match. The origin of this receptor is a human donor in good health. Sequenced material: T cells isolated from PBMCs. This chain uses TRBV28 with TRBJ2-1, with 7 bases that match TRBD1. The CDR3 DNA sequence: TGTGCCAGCAGTTTATACACGACAGGGTCCTACAATGAGCAGTTCTTC. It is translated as CASSLYTTGSYNEQFF.